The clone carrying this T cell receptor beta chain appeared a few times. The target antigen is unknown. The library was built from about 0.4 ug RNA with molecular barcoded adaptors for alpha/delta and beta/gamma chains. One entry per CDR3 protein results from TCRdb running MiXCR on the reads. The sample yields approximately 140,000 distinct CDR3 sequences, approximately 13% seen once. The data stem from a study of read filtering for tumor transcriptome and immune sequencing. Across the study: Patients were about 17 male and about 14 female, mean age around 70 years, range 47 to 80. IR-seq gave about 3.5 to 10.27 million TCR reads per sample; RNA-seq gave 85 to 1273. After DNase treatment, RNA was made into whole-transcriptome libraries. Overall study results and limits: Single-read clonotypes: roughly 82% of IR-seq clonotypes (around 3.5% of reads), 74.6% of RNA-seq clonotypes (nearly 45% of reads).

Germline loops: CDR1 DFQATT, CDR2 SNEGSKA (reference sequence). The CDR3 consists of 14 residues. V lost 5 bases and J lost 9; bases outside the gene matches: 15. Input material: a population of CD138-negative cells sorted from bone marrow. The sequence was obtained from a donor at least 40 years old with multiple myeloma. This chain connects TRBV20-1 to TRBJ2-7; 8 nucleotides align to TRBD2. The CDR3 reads CSAHLGGRSDGQYF. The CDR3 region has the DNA TGCAGTGCTCACCTAGGCGGGAGGTCAGACGGGCAGTACTTC.